A selection of T cell receptor beta chains follows, all from one sample in a study of CD8 T cells in Susac syndrome. Via MiXCR, TCRdb re-called the immunoSEQ multiplex PCR reads, giving one row per CDR3 protein. Among some 110,000 distinct CDR3 sequences listed, more than 85% were seen once. Source material: CD4+ T cells from PBMCs. The origin of the receptors is a human donor with multiple sclerosis. Each CDR3 is given with its conserved first and last residue. The D gene is left open where the match is weak. Clone size is shown for a subset of rows, as once, few, many or a class of expanded clone.

CASRMNTGELFF	TGTGCCAGCAGGATGAACACCGGGGAGCTGTTTTTT	TRBJ2-2	NA	TRBV2	once
CASSLGLNEKLFF	TGCGCCAGCAGCCTGGGACTTAATGAAAAACTGTTTTTT	TRBJ1-4	NA	TRBV5-1	NA
CASSSPPLREKLFF	TGTGCCAGCAGCTCCCCTCCACTACGGGAAAAACTGTTTTTT	TRBJ1-4	NA	TRBV7-2	once
CASSQLQGSHTGELFF	TGTGCCAGCAGCCAACTACAGGGTTCGCACACCGGGGAGCTGTTTTTT	TRBJ2-2	NA	TRBV6-1	NA
CASSLGGSIVGSPLHF	TGTGCCAGCAGCTTAGGGGGCTCTATAGTGGGTTCACCCCTCCACTTT	TRBJ1-6	NA	TRBV13	NA
CASSTPHLGTGELFF	TGTGCCAGTAGTACCCCTCATTTGGGCACCGGGGAGCTGTTTTTT	TRBJ2-2	NA	TRBV19	NA
CASSVRGAQHF	TGTGCCAGTAGTGTTCGTGGGGCCCAGCATTTT	TRBJ1-5	NA	TRBV19	NA
CASSYSTGQVYEQYF	TGTGCCAGCAGTTACTCGACGGGACAGGTCTACGAGCAGTACTTC	TRBJ2-7	TRBD1	TRBV6-5	NA
CASSQAPAGQGNTEAFF	TGCGCCAGCAGCCAAGCCCCGGCGGGACAGGGGAACACTGAAGCTTTCTTT	TRBJ1-1	TRBD1	TRBV4-3	NA
CASRKPIYGYTF	TGTGCCAGTAGAAAGCCAATCTATGGCTACACCTTC	TRBJ1-2	NA	TRBV19	NA
CASSRQLGQGLVWETQYF	TGTGCCAGCAGCCGACAGCTGGGACAGGGCTTGGTTTGGGAGACCCAGTACTTC	TRBJ2-5	TRBD1	TRBV4-2	NA
CASTADRGYGYTF	TGTGCCAGCACCGCGGACAGGGGCTATGGCTACACCTTC	TRBJ1-2	TRBD1	TRBV5-6	NA
CSANLRRGEKLFF	TGCAGTGCGAACCTTAGACGGGGTGAAAAACTGTTTTTT	TRBJ1-4	NA	TRBV20-1	NA
CAIPRDRDYEQYF	TGTGCCATTCCGAGGGACAGAGACTACGAGCAGTACTTC	TRBJ2-7	TRBD1	TRBV25-1	once
CASSMIQGDTEAFF	TGTGCCAGTAGTATGATACAGGGGGACACTGAAGCTTTCTTT	TRBJ1-1	TRBD1	TRBV19	NA
CASSRGPGQGKETQYF	TGTGCCAGCAGCCGTGGGCCGGGACAGGGCAAAGAGACCCAGTACTTC	TRBJ2-5	TRBD1	TRBV7-9	NA
CASSVGLQGEETQYF	TGTGCCAGCAGCGTAGGACTACAGGGAGAAGAGACCCAGTACTTC	TRBJ2-5	NA	TRBV9	NA
CASSVDGGGADTQYF	TGTGCCAGCAGCGTAGATGGGGGGGGAGCAGATACGCAGTATTTT	TRBJ2-3	TRBD2	TRBV9	NA
CASSREGGYEQYF	TGTGCCAGCAGCCGCGAGGGAGGCTACGAGCAGTACTTC	TRBJ2-7	NA	TRBV7-2	NA
CASSLTGNSNQPQHF	TGTGCCAGTAGCCTTACAGGGAATAGCAATCAGCCCCAGCATTTT	TRBJ1-5	NA	TRBV19	NA
CASSRKGRGRTGEGAEAFF	TGTGCCAGCAGCCGCAAAGGCAGAGGGCGTACGGGAGAAGGGGCTGAAGCTTTCTTT	TRBJ1-1	NA	TRBV7-9	NA
CASSHRLAVETQYF	TGTGCCAGCAGCCATCGACTAGCTGTAGAGACCCAGTACTTC	TRBJ2-5	TRBD2	TRBV3-1	once
CASSQEHGARRGNTIYF	TGCGCCAGCAGCCAAGAACATGGGGCCCGGCGGGGAAACACCATATATTTT	TRBJ1-3	NA	TRBV4-3	NA
CASSRVAGGSRYNEQFF	TGTGCCAGCAGCCGCGTAGCGGGGGGTTCCAGGTACAATGAGCAGTTCTTC	TRBJ2-1	TRBD2	TRBV7-2	NA
CSAWLAGGSRDEQFF	TGCAGTGCCTGGTTAGCGGGGGGCTCCAGGGATGAGCAGTTCTTC	TRBJ2-1	TRBD2	TRBV20-1	NA
CASSFGGARGETQYF	TGTGCCAGCAGTTTCGGGGGGGCCAGGGGAGAGACCCAGTACTTC	TRBJ2-5	TRBD2	TRBV28	NA
CASSETRTGGKETQYF	TGTGCCAGCAGTGAAACCCGAACAGGGGGAAAAGAGACCCAGTACTTC	TRBJ2-5	TRBD1	TRBV25-1	NA
CASSPRSRTGELFF	TGTGCCAGCAGCCCCCGGTCCCGCACCGGGGAGCTGTTTTTT	TRBJ2-2	NA	TRBV14	NA
CASSPSEVGTGELFF	TGTGCCAGCAGCCCATCCGAGGTGGGGACCGGGGAGCTGTTTTTT	TRBJ2-2	NA	TRBV5-4	NA
CASTGGGVNEQFF	TGTGCCAGCACCGGCGGGGGGGTAAATGAGCAGTTCTTC	TRBJ2-1	TRBD2	TRBV3-1	NA
CSGLAENTDTQYF	TGCAGCGGTCTAGCGGAGAACACAGATACGCAGTATTTT	TRBJ2-3	TRBD2	TRBV29-1	NA
CSVSTSTNEKLFF	TGCAGCGTTTCCACCTCAACTAATGAAAAACTGTTTTTT	TRBJ1-4	NA	TRBV29-1	NA
CSAPKGEAFF	TGCAGTGCTCCTAAAGGGGAAGCTTTCTTT	TRBJ1-1	NA	TRBV20-1	NA
CSAKQGAYYGYTF	TGCAGTGCTAAACAGGGTGCCTACTATGGCTACACCTTC	TRBJ1-2	NA	TRBV20-1	once
CASSLDVGEWGYTF	TGTGCCAGCAGCTTAGACGTCGGGGAGTGGGGCTACACCTTC	TRBJ1-2	NA	TRBV7-2	NA
CASSEKRERTDTQYF	TGTGCCAGCAGTGAAAAGCGGGAGCGCACAGATACGCAGTATTTT	TRBJ2-3	TRBD2	TRBV2	NA
CASTDRGPVEQYF	TGTGCCAGCACCGACAGGGGGCCCGTCGAGCAGTACTTC	TRBJ2-7	TRBD1	TRBV18	NA
CAWSVLGQGVGEQYF	TGTGCCTGGAGTGTACTGGGACAGGGGGTTGGCGAGCAGTACTTC	TRBJ2-7	TRBD1	TRBV30	NA
CASRARGTSGGLKYNEQFF	TGTGCCAGCAGAGCCCGGGGGACTAGCGGGGGGCTCAAGTACAATGAGCAGTTCTTC	TRBJ2-1	TRBD2	TRBV7-9	NA
CASSPTKGPGVDYGYTF	TGTGCCAGCAGCCCCACCAAGGGGCCAGGGGTGGACTATGGCTACACCTTC	TRBJ1-2	NA	TRBV13	NA
CASSPSPPGQGNQPQHF	TGTGCCAGCTCACCTTCCCCCCCGGGACAGGGGAATCAGCCCCAGCATTTT	TRBJ1-5	TRBD1	TRBV18	NA
CASSLKGAGTDTQYF	TGTGCCAGCAGTTTAAAGGGGGCGGGAACAGATACGCAGTATTTT	TRBJ2-3	NA	TRBV27	once
CASSQEQGFTLHF	TGTGCCAGCAGCCAAGAACAGGGTTTCACCCTCCACTTT	TRBJ1-6	NA	TRBV3-1	once
CASSPPPYTEAFF	TGTGCCAGCAGTCCCCCACCGTACACTGAAGCTTTCTTT	TRBJ1-1	NA	TRBV28	NA
CASSRMSYEQYF	TGTGCCAGCAGCCGAATGTCCTACGAGCAGTACTTC	TRBJ2-7	NA	TRBV16	NA
CASSQKTTGWVSSSYNEQFF	TGTGCCAGCAGTCAGAAAACGACAGGGTGGGTCTCCTCCTCCTACAATGAGCAGTTCTTC	TRBJ2-1	TRBD1	TRBV6-2/TRBV6-3	NA
CASSESWLHTEAFF	TGTGCCAGCAGTGAATCGTGGTTACACACTGAAGCTTTCTTT	TRBJ1-1	NA	TRBV25-1	NA
CASSLSGGTGELFF	TGTGCCAGCAGCTTGTCAGGAGGCACCGGGGAGCTGTTTTTT	TRBJ2-2	NA	TRBV5-4	NA